Listed below are T cell receptor beta chains from one sample, sequenced in a study of blood T cells in healthy people across ages. TCRdb re-derived calls from the 5' RACE reads in MiXCR, one entry per CDR3 protein. Among about 730,000 distinct CDR3 sequences listed, roughly 43% were seen once. The material sequenced was blood. The receptors come from a woman between 55 and 75 years old in good health. The CDR3 runs from the conserved cysteine through the conserved F or W. The order of the fields is CDR3 length, V gene, clone size, J gene, D gene, CDR3 DNA, CDR3 protein. The D gene is left open where the match is weak. Size tells how often a clone was seen (once, few, many) or the class of an expanded clone, and some rows leave it out.

>14|TRBV6-6|NA|TRBJ2-5|NA
TGTGCCAGCAGTTACTTGGCAGCCCAAGATACCCAGTACTTC
CASSYLAAQDTQYF
>15|TRBV5-1|NA|TRBJ2-3|NA
TGCGCCAGTAGCGTCTGGGGCTCCTCCACAGATACGCAGTATTTT
CASSVWGSSTDTQYF
>16|TRBV7-2|few|TRBJ1-6|NA
TGTGCCAGCAGCTTAGACCGGGACAACTATAATCCACCCCTCCACTTT
CASSLDRDNYNPPLHF
>13|TRBV6-2/TRBV6-3|NA|TRBJ2-7|NA
TGTGCCAGCGGGACTGTCTCCTACAATGAGCAGTACTTC
CASGTVSYNEQYF
>18|TRBV7-6|NA|TRBJ2-5|TRBD1
TGTGCCAGCAGCTCACGTCCCGGGACAGGGTTTACCTACAATGAGCAGTACTTC
CASSSRPGTGFTYNEQYF
>15|TRBV29-1|NA|TRBJ2-4|TRBD2
TGCCCCCTCGGGGGGAGACAAAGAGCCAAAAACATTCAGTACTTC
CPLGGRQRAKNIQYF
>15|TRBV28|NA|TRBJ2-1|TRBD2
TGTGCCAGCACCCCGGGCGTCGCGGGAGTAGAGACCCAGTTCTTC
CASTPGVAGVETQFF
>15|TRBV4-3|few|TRBJ2-1|NA
TGCGCCAGCAGCCAGAGGCCCGACTCCTACAATGAGCAGTTCTTC
CASSQRPDSYNEQFF
>13|TRBV20-1|many|TRBJ2-7|TRBD2
TGCAGTGCTAGTTGGGGCGGGAGCTACGAGCAGTACTTC
CSASWGGSYEQYF
>15|TRBV29-1|NA|TRBJ2-2|TRBD1
TGCAGCGTTGCCAGGACAGGGCCAAACACCGGGGGGCTGTTTTTT
CSVARTGPNTGGLFF
>14|TRBV9|NA|TRBJ2-5|NA
TGTGCCAGCAGCGTAGGACGGGGGCAAGAGACCCAGTACTTC
CASSVGRGQETQYF
>10|TRBV30|NA|TRBJ1-1|NA
TGTGCCTGGGAGCGCACTGAAGCTTTCTTT
CAWERTEAFF
>15|TRBV6-1|NA|TRBJ1-1|TRBD1
TGTGCCAGCAGTGAAGCTGGGACAGGGGGCACTGAAGCTTTCTTT
CASSEAGTGGTEAFF
>15|TRBV14|few|TRBJ2-1|TRBD2
TGTGCCAGCAGTACACAGGAATCTCGGGGGGATGAGCAGTTCTTC
CASSTQESRGDEQFF
>16|TRBV4-2|NA|TRBJ2-1|TRBD2
TGTGCCAGCAGCCGAATGGGAGGGCAGACCTACAATGAGCAGTTCTTC
CASSRMGGQTYNEQFF
>15|TRBV27|NA|TRBJ1-2|NA
TGTGCCAGCAAGGGAGTCCTTCCGGCAGACTATGGCTACACCTTC
CASKGVLPADYGYTF
>18|TRBV7-2|few|TRBJ2-1|TRBD2
TGTGCCAGCAGCTTAGTCCCTAGCGGGAGTAGCTCCTACAATGAGCAGTTCTTC
CASSLVPSGSSSYNEQFF
>12|TRBV19|NA|TRBJ2-1|NA
TGTGCCAGTAGAAAAGACCCTTGGGCGCAGTTCTTC
CASRKDPWAQFF
>16|TRBV20-1|few|TRBJ2-3|TRBD2
TGCAGTGCTAGCAGCCTAGCGGGGGGCCTCACAGATACGCAGTATTTT
CSASSLAGGLTDTQYF
>15|TRBV20-1|NA|TRBJ1-1|TRBD1
TGCAGTGCCGACAGGGGCGGTTTGAGGGACGCTGAAGCTTTCTTT
CSADRGGLRDAEAFF
>15|TRBV6-1|NA|TRBJ1-2|NA
TGTGCCAGCAGTGAGGGGACGAGACCGAGCTATGGCTACACCTTC
CASSEGTRPSYGYTF
>15|TRBV9|NA|TRBJ2-7|TRBD2
TGTGCCAGCAGCGTAGACGGGGGGGCCTACAATGAGCAGTACTTC
CASSVDGGAYNEQYF
>15|TRBV6-2/TRBV6-3|NA|TRBJ2-1|NA
TGTGCCAGCAGTAAACCTGTACAGGGCGTCCATGAGCAGTTCTTC
CASSKPVQGVHEQFF
>13|TRBV20-1|NA|TRBJ2-5|NA
TGCAGTGCTAGCATTTTAAACCAAGAGACCCAGTACTTC
CSASILNQETQYF
>12|TRBV29-1|NA|TRBJ1-2|NA
TGCAGCGTTGAACCGCAAAAGGGGGGCTACACCTTC
CSVEPQKGGYTF
>14|TRBV12-3/TRBV12-4|few|TRBJ1-2|NA
TGTGCCAGCAGCACGAATGGGGTGGACTATGGCTACACCTTC
CASSTNGVDYGYTF
>12|TRBV21-1|many|TRBJ2-7|NA
TGTGCCAGCAGCGCACGGGAGGACGAGCAGTACTTC
CASSAREDEQYF
>12|TRBV9|few|TRBJ2-7|NA
TGTGCCAGCGGAGGTTCCTACAATGAGCAGTACTTC
CASGGSYNEQYF
>18|TRBV11-1|NA|TRBJ2-6|NA
TGTGCCAGCAGCTTAGTCGGGGGACGAGGTGGCGGGGCCAACGTCCTGACTTTC
CASSLVGGRGGGANVLTF
>12|TRBV29-1|many|TRBJ2-5|NA
TGCAGCGTCTCGGGGGACCCCGGGAAACAGTACTTC
CSVSGDPGKQYF
>15|TRBV4-1|NA|TRBJ1-4|NA
TGCGCCAGCAGCCAAGGAGAGGTCTCTTATGAAAAACTGTTTTTT
CASSQGEVSYEKLFF
>14|TRBV6-1|NA|TRBJ1-4|TRBD1
TGTGCCAGCAGTGAAGGGGGGACAGGCGAGGAACTGTTTTTT
CASSEGGTGEELFF
>15|TRBV7-3|NA|TRBJ2-4|TRBD1
TGTGCCAGCAGCTCTCGGACAGGCCCCTCGGACATTCAGTACTTC
CASSSRTGPSDIQYF
>13|TRBV6-2/TRBV6-3|NA|TRBJ2-2|NA
TGTGCCAGCAGACAAACGAACACCGGGGAGCTGTTTTTT
CASRQTNTGELFF
>17|TRBV10-3|NA|TRBJ1-1|TRBD1
TGTGCCATCACCGTACAGGACAGGGGGCTTGGGGACACTGAAGCTTTCTTT
CAITVQDRGLGDTEAFF
>14|TRBV10-3|few|TRBJ2-2|TRBD2
TGTGCCATCGGGACTAGCGGGGGCACCGGGGAGCTGTTTTTT
CAIGTSGGTGELFF
>16|TRBV7-2|few|TRBJ2-7|NA
TGTGCCAGCAGCTTAGAGGGGACTGCCAGCTCCTACGAGCAGTACTTC
CASSLEGTASSYEQYF
>12|TRBV20-1|few|TRBJ2-1|TRBD2
TGCAGTGCTAGGCGCGGGGGGAATGAGCAGTTCTTC
CSARRGGNEQFF
>17|TRBV5-1|once|TRBJ2-2|NA
TGCGCCAGCTCGCACCCGAGACAGGCGTCGAACACCGGGGAGCTGTTTTTT
CASSHPRQASNTGELFF
>17|TRBV7-4|NA|TRBJ1-6|TRBD1
TGTGCCAGCAGCAAAAGACCGGAGACAGGGCATAATTCACCCCTCCACTTT
CASSKRPETGHNSPLHF
>14|TRBV29-1|NA|TRBJ2-7|NA
TGCAGCGGATCCCTCAGCCGGGGCCCCGGCGAGCAGTACTTC
CSGSLSRGPGEQYF
>15|TRBV10-3|many|TRBJ2-7|TRBD1
TGTGCCATCAGTGATAGGGACAGTTCATCCTACGAGCAGTACTTC
CAISDRDSSSYEQYF